What follows are 24 T cell receptor beta chains derived from one specimen sequenced in a study of tumor-infiltrating lymphocytes in primary liver carcinoma. Synthesis of TCR beta cDNA was carried out from about 0.55 ug total RNA with a constant-region primer. Three-round nested multiplex PCR performed with slightly modified ARM-PCR produced the TCR beta libraries. TRBV1-TRBV30 forward primers and a C-beta reverse primer were used in the first two PCR rounds, which each ran for approximately 9 cycles. TCRdb reprocessed the multiplex PCR reads with MiXCR, giving one entry per CDR3 protein. The data contain about 330,000 distinct CDR3 sequences, almost 65% of them singletons. Unsorted whole blood supplied the blood RNA, and germline DNA was isolated too. The sequenced sample consisted of peripheral blood. These receptors all come from a man in his forties or fifties with primary liver carcinoma and hepatitis B virus infection.

This clonotype occurred many times. V is TRBV4-3 and J is TRBJ1-5; TRBD1 is a possible D gene (6 bases). CDR1 and CDR2 (germline): LGHNA, YSLEER. This CDR3 has 15 residues. V was trimmed by 0 bases and J by 5 bases, leaving 11 bases between them. This CDR3 reads CASSQDRGGHQPQHF. The CDR3 region has the DNA TGCGCCAGCAGCCAAGATCGTGGGGGGCATCAGCCCCAGCATTTT.

The V gene is TRBV10-2, the J gene TRBJ2-7; D is ambiguous. The CDR3 extends over 13 amino acids. Per the germline V gene, CDR1 is WSHSY and CDR2 is SAAADI. Trimming cost V 4 bases and J 3 bases, with 10 bases left between them. Here the CDR3 DNA reads TGCGCCAGCAGTGTCCAGACGGTCTACGAGCAGTACTTC. Translated: CASSVQTVYEQYF.

The CDR3 DNA reads as TGTGCCAGCAGTTATTACCGACTAGCGGGAGAGTTCTTC. Encoded protein: CASSYYRLAGEFF. This sequence joins TRBV6-5 and TRBJ2-1, with 12 bases identical to TRBD2. V gave up 3 bases and J gave up 14 bases; unmatched junction bases: 5. Germline V CDR1 and CDR2: MNHEY, SVGAGI. The CDR3 runs to 13 residues.

By frequency in the sample, this clonotype is medium-sized. This chain connects TRBV11-2 to TRBJ2-1; a possible D gene is TRBD1 (6 bases). With 2 bases removed from V and 6 bases from J, the gap between germline ends came to 8 bases. CDR1 is SGHAT and CDR2 is FQNNGV in the germline V gene. The CDR3 totals 13 residues. This CDR3 reads CASSLRTANEQFF. The CDR3 DNA reads as TGTGCCAGCAGCTTACGGACAGCCAATGAGCAGTTCTTC.

This clonotype was seen a few times. The chain carries TRBV5-1 and TRBJ2-7; 8 bases line up with TRBD1. Germline V gene lookup returns CDR1 SGHRS and CDR2 YFSETQ. The CDR3 consists of 14 residues. The V segment lost 4 bases and the J segment 5 bases; nucleotides outside the gene matches: 8. Written as DNA, the CDR3 is TGCGCCAGCAGCCGACAGGGGAATTTTGACGAGCAGTACTTC. Translating it yields CASSRQGNFDEQYF.

Details on this clonotype: The missing conserved phenylalanine or tryptophan at the end of this CDR3 makes a read error likely. This rearrangement joins TRBV11-2 to TRBJ2-5; no definite D call. The CDR3 contains 13 residues. The germline V gene has CDR1 SGHAT and CDR2 FQNNGV. CDR3: CASTVSRQEIQYL. CDR3 DNA sequence: TGTGCCAGCACCGTAAGCCGTCAAGAGATCCAGTACCTC.

This clonotype was observed once. A much larger clone differs from this one at a single base, so this may be a read error. The V gene is TRBV6-8, the J gene TRBJ2-3; the match to TRBD2 covers 7 bases. Germline CDR1 MNHGY, CDR2 SAAAGT. The CDR3 has 15 amino acids. CDR3 protein: CAISYSAGGTDTQYF. CDR3 DNA sequence: TGTGCCATCAGTTACTCCGCGGGAGGCACAGATACGCAGTATTTT.

The chain joins TRBV14 to TRBJ2-7; no definite D call. CDR1 is SGHDN, CDR2 FVKESK, per germline. V lost 2 bases and J lost 6, with 17 bases in between. This CDR3 is built from 15 residues. In DNA, the CDR3 is TGTGCCAGCAGCCAAAATCTCTGGACCAAACCCGAGCAGTACTTC. This translates into CASSQNLWTKPEQYF.

This clonotype was seen ten or more times. The rearrangement uses TRBV29-1 and TRBJ2-3; perhaps D is TRBD1 or TRBD2 (9 bases each). V lost 6 bases to trimming and J lost 7 bases, with 20 bases between them. The length of the CDR3 is 14 residues. CDR1 is SQVTM and CDR2 is ANQGSEA in the germline V gene. CDR3 in DNA: TGCAGCGTCCTAGCGGGACAGGGTTGGTATACGCAGTATTTT. This translates into CSVLAGQGWYTQYF.

Concerning this clonotype: This clone may be a read error of a much larger clone one base away. The chain is built from TRBV5-5 and TRBJ1-1, with TRBD1 matching 9 bases. Germline assignment: CDR1 SGHKS and CDR2 YYEKEE (reference sequence). Trimming took 5 bases from V and 1 from J; bases not matched to a gene: 6. CDR3 length: 15 amino acids. CDR3 in amino acids: CASRTRQGGNTEAFF. DNA for the CDR3: TGTGCCAGCAGAACAAGACAGGGGGGGAACACTGAAGCTTTCTTT.

J is TRBJ2-7 and V is TRBV5-4; unclear D gene. CDR3 length: 13 residues. The V and J ends lost 5 bases and 5 bases respectively, with 14 bases between them. The germline CDR1 and CDR2 sequences are SGHNT and YYREEE (reference sequence). The CDR3 sequence: CASSLIGSHEQYF. CDR3 bases: TGTGCCAGCAGTTTGATAGGTTCACACGAGCAGTACTTC.

The table lists this clonotype with many counts. The chain recombines TRBV11-2 with TRBJ2-5; D is undetermined. In germline, CDR1 is SGHAT, CDR2 FQNNGV. V was clipped by 0 bases and J by 5 bases, with 4 bases between them. The CDR3 has 12 residues. CDR3 in DNA: TGTGCCAGCAGCTTAGAAGAGGAGACCCAGTACTTC. Its protein is CASSLEEETQYF.

The genes are TRBV5-1 and TRBJ2-7, with D possibly TRBD1 on 5 matching bases. Trimming shortened V by 1 base and J by 1 base, and 15 bases separated the two germline ends. Germline values: CDR1 SGHRS, CDR2 YFSETQ. The CDR3 has 16 residues. The CDR3 spells CASSLRLAQGSYEQYF. The CDR3 DNA reads TGCGCCAGCAGCTTGCGTCTGGCGCAGGGATCCTACGAGCAGTACTTC.

This clonotype was seen a single time. Possible read error: a much larger clone is one base away. V gene TRBV28 combines with J gene TRBJ2-2, with D perhaps being TRBD1 or TRBD2 (5 bases each). Germline V gene data show CDR1 as MDHEN and CDR2 as SYDVKM. The length of the CDR3 is 13 residues. The CDR3 nucleotides are TGTGCCAGCAGTTTATGGGGGACCGGGGAGCCGTTTTTT. Amino acids: CASSLWGTGEPFF.

This clonotype was recorded many times. V gene TRBV29-1 combines with J gene TRBJ2-3; 12 bases agree with TRBD2. This CDR3 region has 17 residues. The junction had 14 bases not matched to a gene; V was cut back by 6 bases and J by 4 bases. Germline CDR1 SQVTM, CDR2 ANQGSEA. The CDR3 DNA follows: TGCAGCGTCAGTCTAATGAGGACTAGCGGGACTTCAGATACGCAGTATTTT. Its translation: CSVSLMRTSGTSDTQYF.

This clonotype was observed once. At one end, the junction sequence differs from germline, possibly due to a read error. V is TRBV7-9 and J is TRBJ2-1; D is uncertain. Germline CDR1 is SEHNR and CDR2 is FQNEAQ (reference sequence). The length of the CDR3 is 13 residues. The DNA of the CDR3 is TGTGCCAGCACCTTAAGTTGGGACAATGAGCAGTTCTTC. Translated: CASTLSWDNEQFF. Combining the CDR3 with reference TRBV7-9 and TRBJ2-1 gives the whole variable domain DTGVSQNPRHKITKRGQNVTFRCDPISEHNRLYWYRQTLGQGPEFLTYFQNEAQLEKSRLLSDRFSAERPKGSFSTLEIQRTEQGDSAMYLCASTLSWDNEQFFGPGTRLTVL.

To note about this clonotype: This may be a read error, as it is one base from a much larger clone. The chain employs TRBV6-2 or TRBV6-3 and TRBJ2-2; 9 positions match TRBD1. V gave up 5 bases and J gave up 3 bases; unmatched junction bases: 4. Per germline, CDR1 MNHEY and CDR2 SVGEGT. This CDR3 comprises 15 residues. CDR3 sequence: CASSRQGGDTGELFF. DNA of the CDR3: TGTGCCAGCAGTCGACAGGGGGGAGACACCGGGGAGCTGTTTTTT.

Turning to this clonotype: It may be a read error: a sequence one base away is much more abundant. The rearrangement uses TRBV10-3 and TRBJ2-3, with D possibly being TRBD2 (5 bases). The germline CDR1 and CDR2 sequences are ENHRY and SYGVKD. CDR3 length: 13 residues. Trimming took off 6 bases at V and 4 bases at J, with 11 bases between the two ends. CDR3 amino acids: CAISQLVSDTQYF. CDR3 coding DNA: TGTGCCATCAGCCAACTAGTATCAGATACGCAGTATTTT.

A note on this clonotype: One end of the junction does not line up with germline, which may come from a read error. This sequence joins TRBV14 and TRBJ2-2; 9 bases fit TRBD1. Germline V gene data show CDR1 as SGHDN and CDR2 as FVKESK. The CDR3 covers 18 residues. The CDR3: CASSQDADRGLNTGELSF. Written as DNA, the CDR3 is TGTGCCAGCAGCCAAGATGCGGACAGGGGCTTGAACACCGGGGAGCTGTCTTTT.

The chain couples TRBV5-5 to TRBJ1-1, with D possibly matching TRBD1 (5 bases). Trimming cost V 1 base and J 1 base, with 17 bases left between them. The CDR3 length is 17 residues. Germline V gene data show CDR1 as SGHKS and CDR2 as YYEKEE (reference sequence). For the CDR3, the DNA is TGTGCCAGCAGCTTGTCCCCACGGACATGGGCGAACACTGAAGCTTTCTTT. Its translation is CASSLSPRTWANTEAFF.

The gene calls are TRBV5-4 and TRBJ2-5; 13 bases are shared with TRBD2. Germline V lookup: CDR1 SGHNT, CDR2 YYREEE (reference sequence). With 4 bases clipped from V and 5 bases from J, the junction kept 8 bases outside the gene matches. CDR3 size: 16 residues. The CDR3 nucleotides read TGTGCCAGCAGCGTCACTAGCGGGAGGGGAGGGGAGACCCAGTACTTC. Translating it yields CASSVTSGRGGETQYF.

This clonotype came up many times. The chain links TRBV5-5 to TRBJ2-1, with no clear D. V was pared by 4 bases and J by 10 bases, with 15 bases between. Germline V lookup: CDR1 SGHKS, CDR2 YYEKEE (reference sequence). The CDR3 has 13 residues. CDR3 nucleotides: TGTGCCAGCAGCGCAAATCAGCTTTGGGAGCAGTTCTTC. Translated: CASSANQLWEQFF.

This chain connects TRBV24-1 to TRBJ2-3, with D perhaps TRBD1 (6 bases). V gave up 6 bases and J gave up 3 bases, with 15 bases separating them. The CDR3 contains 15 residues. Germline V gene sequence: CDR1 KGHDR, CDR2 SFDVKD. The DNA of the CDR3 is TGTGCCACCAGTCCCCCACAGGGTCATACAGATACGCAGTATTTT. Protein product: CATSPPQGHTDTQYF.

This clonotype has only one observation. A much larger clone lies one base from this, so it may be a read error. V is TRBV6-2 or TRBV6-3 and J is TRBJ2-1, with D unclear. The CDR3 has 14 residues. Trimming took off 7 bases at V and 3 bases at J, with 13 bases between the two ends. The germline V gene encodes CDR1 MNHEY and CDR2 SVGEGT. The CDR3 spells CASNVGWGYNEQFF. CDR3 coding DNA: TGTGCCAGCAACGTAGGGTGGGGCTACAATGAGCAGTTCTTC.